This T cell receptor (beta chain) was observed in a study of blood T cell repertoires in COVID-19. Background on the study: Some COVID-19 samples were acute and others convalescent; all came from the United States, Italy and Spain. Nucleic acid was either cDNA or gDNA, and it came from T cells, B-cell-depleted T cells, or PBMCs.

With 7 bases clipped from V and 6 bases from J, the junction kept 10 bases outside the gene matches. The CDR3 extends over 14 amino acids. The germline V gene encodes CDR1 MDHEN and CDR2 SYDVKM. Original handling: It was from reference gene primer amplification that nucleated cell counts were estimated. Profiling relied on immunoSEQ multiplex PCR, and the TCRdb table lists in-frame clones only, not all of them. The V and J calls and clone size are taken from that table; D and trimming were inferred from the DNA. The sample has 100,000 to 150,000 clones; 85% are singletons. V is TRBV28 and J is TRBJ1-1; TRBD1 aligns across 8 bases. The sample consisted of peripheral blood. The clonotype was recovered from an elderly woman with acute or convalescent COVID-19. The CDR3 region has the DNA TGTGCCAGCAAACCACAGGGGGAGAGGCCTGAAGCTTTCTTT. Its translation is CASKPQGERPEAFF.